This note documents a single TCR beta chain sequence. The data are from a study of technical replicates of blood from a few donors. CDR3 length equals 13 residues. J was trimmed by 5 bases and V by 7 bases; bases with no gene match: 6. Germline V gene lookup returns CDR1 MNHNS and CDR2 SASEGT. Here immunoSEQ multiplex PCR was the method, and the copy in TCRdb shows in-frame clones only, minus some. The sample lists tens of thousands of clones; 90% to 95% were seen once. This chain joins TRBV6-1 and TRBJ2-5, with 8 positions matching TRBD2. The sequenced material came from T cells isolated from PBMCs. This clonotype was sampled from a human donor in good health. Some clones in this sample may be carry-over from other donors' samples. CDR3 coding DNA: TGTGCCAGCAAGCTAGCGGGCTCTGAGACCCAGTACTTC. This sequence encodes CASKLAGSETQYF.